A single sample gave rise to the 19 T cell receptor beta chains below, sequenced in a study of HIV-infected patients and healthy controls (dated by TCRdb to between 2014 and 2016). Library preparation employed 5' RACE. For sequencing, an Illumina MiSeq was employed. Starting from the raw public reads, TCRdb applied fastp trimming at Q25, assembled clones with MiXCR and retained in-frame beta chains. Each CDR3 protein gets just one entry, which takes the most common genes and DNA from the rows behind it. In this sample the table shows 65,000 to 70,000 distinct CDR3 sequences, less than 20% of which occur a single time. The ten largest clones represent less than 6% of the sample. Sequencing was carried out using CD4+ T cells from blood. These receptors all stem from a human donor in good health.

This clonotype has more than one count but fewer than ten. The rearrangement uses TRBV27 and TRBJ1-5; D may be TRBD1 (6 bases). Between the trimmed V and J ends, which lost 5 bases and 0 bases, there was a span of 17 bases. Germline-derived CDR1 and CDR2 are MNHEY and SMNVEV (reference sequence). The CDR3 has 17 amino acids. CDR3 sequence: CASSPRSDRHSNQPQHF. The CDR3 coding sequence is TGTGCCAGCAGTCCGCGGTCGGACAGACATAGCAATCAGCCCCAGCATTTT.

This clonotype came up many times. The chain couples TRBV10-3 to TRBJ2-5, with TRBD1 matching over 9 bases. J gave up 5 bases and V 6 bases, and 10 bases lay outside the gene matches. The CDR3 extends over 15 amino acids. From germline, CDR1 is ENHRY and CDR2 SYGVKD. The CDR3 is CAISKDRGKVETQYF. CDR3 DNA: TGTGCCATCAGCAAGGACAGGGGCAAGGTGGAGACCCAGTACTTC.

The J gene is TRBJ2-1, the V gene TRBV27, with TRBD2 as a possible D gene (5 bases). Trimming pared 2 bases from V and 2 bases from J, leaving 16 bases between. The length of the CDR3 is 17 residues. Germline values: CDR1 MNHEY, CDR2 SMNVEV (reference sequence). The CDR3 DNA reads TGTGCCAGCAGTTTAGATATTCCAGCGGCTACCTACAATGAGCAGTTCTTC. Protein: CASSLDIPAATYNEQFF.

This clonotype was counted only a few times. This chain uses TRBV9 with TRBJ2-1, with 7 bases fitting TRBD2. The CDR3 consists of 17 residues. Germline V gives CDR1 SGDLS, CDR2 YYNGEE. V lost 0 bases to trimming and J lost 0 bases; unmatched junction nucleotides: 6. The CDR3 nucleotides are TGTGCCAGCAGCGTAGGGAGGGGACTACGCTCCTACAATGAGCAGTTCTTC. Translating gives CASSVGRGLRSYNEQFF.

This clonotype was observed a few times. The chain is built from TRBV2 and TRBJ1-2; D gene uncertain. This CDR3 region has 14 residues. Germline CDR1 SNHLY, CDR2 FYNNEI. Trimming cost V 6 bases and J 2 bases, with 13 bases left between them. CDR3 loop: CASRGSAWNYGYTF. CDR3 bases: TGTGCCAGCAGGGGCAGCGCCTGGAACTATGGCTACACCTTC. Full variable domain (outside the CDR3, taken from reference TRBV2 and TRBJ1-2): EPEVTQTPSHQVTQMGQEVILRCVPISNHLYFYWYRQILGQKVEFLVSFYNNEISEKSEIFDDQFSVERPDGSNFTLKIRSTKLEDSAMYFCASRGSAWNYGYTFGSGTRLTVV.

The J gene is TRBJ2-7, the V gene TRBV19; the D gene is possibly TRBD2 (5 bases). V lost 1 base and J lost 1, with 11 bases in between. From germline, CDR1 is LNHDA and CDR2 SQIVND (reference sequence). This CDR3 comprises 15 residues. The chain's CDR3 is CASSIVSDPSYEQYF. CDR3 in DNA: TGTGCCAGTAGTATAGTTAGCGATCCTTCCTACGAGCAGTACTTC.

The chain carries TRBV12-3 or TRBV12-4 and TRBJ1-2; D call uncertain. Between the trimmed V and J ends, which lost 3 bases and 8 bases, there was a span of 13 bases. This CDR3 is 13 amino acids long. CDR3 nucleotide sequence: TGTGCCAGCAGTTTGACTCCCAGTGGCGGCTACACCTTC. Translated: CASSLTPSGGYTF.

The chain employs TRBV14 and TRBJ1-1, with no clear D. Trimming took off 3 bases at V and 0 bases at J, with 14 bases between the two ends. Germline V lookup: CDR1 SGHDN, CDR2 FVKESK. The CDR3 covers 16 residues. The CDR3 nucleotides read TGTGCCAGCAGCCATGATGAGACGCGAATGAACACTGAAGCTTTCTTT. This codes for CASSHDETRMNTEAFF.

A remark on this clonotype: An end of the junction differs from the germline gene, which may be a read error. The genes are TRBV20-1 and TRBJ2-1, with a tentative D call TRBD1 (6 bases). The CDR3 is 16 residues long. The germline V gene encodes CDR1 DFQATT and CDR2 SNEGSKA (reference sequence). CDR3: CSARDPGGSRGREQFF. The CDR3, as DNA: TGCAGTGCGAGAGACCCTGGGGGCTCCCGAGGGCGTGAGCAGTTCTTC.

The CDR3 DNA is TGTGCCAGCAGTGGAGGCTACGAGCAGTACTTC. This encodes CASSGGYEQYF. This chain joins TRBV2 and TRBJ2-7; no reliable D call. This CDR3 is built from 11 residues. Germline V gives CDR1 SNHLY, CDR2 FYNNEI. V lost 4 bases, J lost 3 bases, and 4 bases lay in between. The whole variable domain, remainder taken from reference TRBV2 and TRBJ2-7, is EPEVTQTPSHQVTQMGQEVILRCVPISNHLYFYWYRQILGQKVEFLVSFYNNEISEKSEIFDDQFSVERPDGSNFTLKIRSTKLEDSAMYFCASSGGYEQYFGPGTRLTVT.

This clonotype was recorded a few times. CDR3 in amino acids: CASSSLLRETQYF. The CDR3 bases are TGTGCCAGCTCATCGCTTTTACGAGAGACCCAGTACTTC. The chain carries TRBV18 and TRBJ2-5; D is uncertain. The germline V and J ends were trimmed by 5 bases and 4 bases, with 11 bases remaining between them. The CDR3 length is 13 residues. The germline gives CDR1 KGHSH, CDR2 LQKENI.

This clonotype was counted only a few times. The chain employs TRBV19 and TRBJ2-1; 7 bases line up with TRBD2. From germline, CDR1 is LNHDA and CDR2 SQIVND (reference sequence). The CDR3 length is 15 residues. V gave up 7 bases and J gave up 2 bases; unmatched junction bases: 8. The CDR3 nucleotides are TGTGCCAGTACCTCTGATGGGGGGGCCTACAATGAGCAGTTCTTC. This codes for CASTSDGGAYNEQFF. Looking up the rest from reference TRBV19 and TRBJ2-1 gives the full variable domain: DGGITQSPKYLFRKEGQNVTLSCEQNLNHDAMYWYRQDPGQGLRLIYYSQIVNDFQKGDIAEGYSVSREKKESFPLTVTSAQKNPTAFYLCASTSDGGAYNEQFFGPGTRLTVL.

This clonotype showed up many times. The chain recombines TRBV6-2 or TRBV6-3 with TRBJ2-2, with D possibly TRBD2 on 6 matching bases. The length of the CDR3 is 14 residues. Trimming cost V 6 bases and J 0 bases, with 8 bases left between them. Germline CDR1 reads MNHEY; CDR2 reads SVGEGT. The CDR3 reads CASRTGANTGELFF. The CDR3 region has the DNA TGTGCCAGCAGAACGGGAGCGAACACCGGGGAGCTGTTTTTT.

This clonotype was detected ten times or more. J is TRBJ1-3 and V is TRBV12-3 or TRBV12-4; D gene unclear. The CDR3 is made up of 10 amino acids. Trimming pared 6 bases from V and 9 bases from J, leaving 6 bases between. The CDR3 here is CASSGITIYF. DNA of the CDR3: TGTGCCAGCAGCGGGATCACCATATATTTT.

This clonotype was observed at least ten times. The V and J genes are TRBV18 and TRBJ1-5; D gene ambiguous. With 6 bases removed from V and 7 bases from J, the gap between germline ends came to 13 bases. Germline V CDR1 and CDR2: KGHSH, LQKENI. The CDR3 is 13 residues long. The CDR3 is CASSASGGQPQHF. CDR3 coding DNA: TGTGCCAGCTCCGCCAGTGGCGGGCAGCCCCAGCATTTT.

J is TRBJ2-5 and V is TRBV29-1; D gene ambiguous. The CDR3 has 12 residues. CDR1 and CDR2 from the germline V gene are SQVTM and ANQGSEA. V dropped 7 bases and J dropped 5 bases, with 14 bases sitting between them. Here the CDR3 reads CSGKGPTETQYF. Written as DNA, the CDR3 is TGCAGCGGCAAAGGGCCGACGGAGACCCAGTACTTC.

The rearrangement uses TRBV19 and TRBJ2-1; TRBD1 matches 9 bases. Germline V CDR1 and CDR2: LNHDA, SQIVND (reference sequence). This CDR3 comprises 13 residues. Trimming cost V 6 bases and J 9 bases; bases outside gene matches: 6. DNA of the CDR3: TGTGCCAGTAGAACCGGGACAGGGTTTGAGCAGTTCTTC. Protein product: CASRTGTGFEQFF. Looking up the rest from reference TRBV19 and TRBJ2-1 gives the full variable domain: DGGITQSPKYLFRKEGQNVTLSCEQNLNHDAMYWYRQDPGQGLRLIYYSQIVNDFQKGDIAEGYSVSREKKESFPLTVTSAQKNPTAFYLCASRTGTGFEQFFGPGTRLTVL.

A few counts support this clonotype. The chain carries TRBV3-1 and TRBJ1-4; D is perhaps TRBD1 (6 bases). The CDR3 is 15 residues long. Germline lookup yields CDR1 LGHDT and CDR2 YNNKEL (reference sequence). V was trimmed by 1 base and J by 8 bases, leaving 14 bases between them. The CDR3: CASSQGDSRGEKLFF. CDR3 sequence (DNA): TGTGCCAGCAGCCAAGGTGACAGCAGGGGAGAAAAACTGTTTTTT.

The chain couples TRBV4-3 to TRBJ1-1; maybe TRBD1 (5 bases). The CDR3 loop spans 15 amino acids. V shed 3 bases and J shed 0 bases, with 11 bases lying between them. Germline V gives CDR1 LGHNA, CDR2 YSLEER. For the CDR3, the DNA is TGCGCCAGCAGCCAGGGGCCTCAGCTGAACACTGAAGCTTTCTTT. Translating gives CASSQGPQLNTEAFF.